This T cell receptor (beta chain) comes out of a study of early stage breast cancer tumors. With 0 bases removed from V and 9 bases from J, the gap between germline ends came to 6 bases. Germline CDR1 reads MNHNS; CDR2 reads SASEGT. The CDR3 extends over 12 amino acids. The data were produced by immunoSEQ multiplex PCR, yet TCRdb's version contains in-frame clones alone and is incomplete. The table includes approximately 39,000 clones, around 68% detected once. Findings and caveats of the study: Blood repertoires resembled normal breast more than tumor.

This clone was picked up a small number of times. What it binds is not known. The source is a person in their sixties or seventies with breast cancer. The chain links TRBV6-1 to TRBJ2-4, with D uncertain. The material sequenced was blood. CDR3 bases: TGTGCCAGCAGTGAAGCGTTGGGCATTCAGTACTTC. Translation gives CASSEALGIQYF.